This record covers a single TCR beta chain. Described time point: pre-treatment sample, taken before nivolumab and TIL therapy. This entry comes from a study of TIL therapy for anti-PD-1-resistant metastatic lung cancer. Overall study context: Progressing patients received lymphodepletion, expanded TIL infusion and IL-2. Patients had a median age of about 50 years (range roughly 38-75). Tumors carried a median about 1.5 non-synonymous mutations per megabase.

The immunoSEQ assay was v3. Repertoires were generated with immunoSEQ multiplex PCR, while TCRdb's copy carries only in-frame clones and drops some. The data contain 50,000 or so clones, roughly 78% of them seen just once; the ten biggest clones take up 4% to 5.5%. The receptor's source is a woman between 30 and 85 years old with non-small cell lung cancer. Sequenced material: blood, taken at baseline.

The CDR3 DNA reads as TGCGCCAGCAGCCAAGAGGTGCGCCAGCCCCAGCATTTT. This encodes CASSQEVRQPQHF. J is TRBJ1-5 and V is TRBV4-3; D not certain. With 0 bases removed from V and 7 bases from J, the gap between germline ends came to 7 bases. This CDR3 is built from 13 residues. CDR1 and CDR2 from the germline V gene are LGHNA and YSLEER.